The source of this T cell receptor beta chain is a study of blood T cell repertoires in COVID-19. V lost 3 bases to trimming and J lost 2 bases; unmatched junction nucleotides: 9. CDR1 and CDR2 (germline): SGHRS, YFSETQ. The CDR3 contains 16 residues. Sequenced by immunoSEQ multiplex PCR; TCRdb stores in-frame clones only, minus some. The table shows some 160,000 clones, with roughly 80% occurring only once. The TCR was taken from a woman older than 75 with COVID-19, enrolled during active disease. V usage is TRBV5-1 and J usage is TRBJ2-7, with 9 bases matching TRBD2. Sequencing input: peripheral blood. The CDR3, as DNA: TGCGCCAGCAGCTACCTAGCGGGGAGATCCACCTACGAGCAGTACTTC. Translated: CASSYLAGRSTYEQYF.